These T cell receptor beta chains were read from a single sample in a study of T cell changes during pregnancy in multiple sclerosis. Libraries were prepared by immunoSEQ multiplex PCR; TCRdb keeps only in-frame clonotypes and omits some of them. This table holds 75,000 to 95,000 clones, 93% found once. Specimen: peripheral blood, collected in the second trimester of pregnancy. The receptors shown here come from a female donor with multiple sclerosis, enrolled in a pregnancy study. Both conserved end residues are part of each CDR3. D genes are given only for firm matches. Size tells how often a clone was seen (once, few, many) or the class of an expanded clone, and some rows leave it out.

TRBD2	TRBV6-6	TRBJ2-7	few	CASAAGDHEQYF	TGTGCCAGCGCCGCGGGAGATCACGAGCAGTACTTC
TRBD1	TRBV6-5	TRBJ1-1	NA	CASSYLTRQGNTEAFF	TGTGCCAGCAGTTACCTTACAAGACAGGGGAACACTGAAGCTTTCTTT
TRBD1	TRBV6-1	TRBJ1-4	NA	CASSGGQGVGNEKLFF	TGTGCCAGCAGTGGGGGACAGGGGGTGGGGAATGAAAAACTGTTTTTT
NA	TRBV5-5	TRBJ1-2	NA	CASSLSDLGQADGYTF	TGTGCCAGCAGCTTGAGTGACTTGGGGCAGGCCGATGGCTACACCTTC
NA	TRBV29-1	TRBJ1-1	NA	CSVGGTEAFF	TGCAGCGTTGGAGGGACTGAAGCTTTCTTT
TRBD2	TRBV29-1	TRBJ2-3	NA	CSVYGGGSTDTQYF	TGCAGCGTTTATGGGGGGGGATCCACAGATACGCAGTATTTT
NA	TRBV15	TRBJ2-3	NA	CATSPSGHNTDTQYF	TGTGCCACCAGCCCTTCGGGACACAACACAGATACGCAGTATTTT
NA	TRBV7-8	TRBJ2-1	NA	CASSLAGGPGHEFF	TGTGCCAGCAGCTTAGCGGGGGGGCCCGGGCACGAGTTCTTC
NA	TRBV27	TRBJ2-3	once	CASSLYYPSQQNTDTQYF	TGTGCCAGCAGTTTGTATTACCCCTCCCAACAAAATACAGATACGCAGTATTTT
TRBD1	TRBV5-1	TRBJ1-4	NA	CASSLAAGQGSTNEKLFF	TGCGCCAGCAGCTTGGCCGCGGGACAGGGGAGTACTAATGAAAAACTGTTTTTT
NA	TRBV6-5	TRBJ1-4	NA	CASSYSWDQGEKLFF	TGTGCCAGCAGTTACTCATGGGACCAGGGGGAAAAACTGTTTTTT
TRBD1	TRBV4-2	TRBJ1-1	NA	CASSLGQGTEAFF	TGTGCCAGCAGCCTCGGACAGGGGACTGAAGCTTTCTTT
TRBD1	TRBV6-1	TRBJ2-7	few	CASSERGQAFYQYF	TGTGCCAGCAGTGAAAGGGGACAGGCTTTTTATCAGTACTTC
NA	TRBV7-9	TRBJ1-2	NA	CASSLPTSGNYGYTF	TGTGCCAGCAGCTTACCGACCTCGGGGAACTATGGCTACACCTTC
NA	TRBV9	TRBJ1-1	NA	CASSVGGTEAFF	TGTGCCAGCAGCGTAGGCGGTACTGAAGCTTTCTTT
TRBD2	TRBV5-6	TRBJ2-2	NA	CASSGSGGLNTGELFF	TGTGCCAGCAGCGGTAGCGGGGGCCTTAACACCGGGGAGCTGTTTTTT
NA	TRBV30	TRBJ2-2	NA	CAWSVLRGTGELFF	TGTGCCTGGAGTGTACTTCGGGGAACCGGGGAGCTGTTTTTT
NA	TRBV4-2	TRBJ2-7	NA	CASSQDYSAYEQYF	TGTGCCAGCAGCCAAGATTACTCTGCCTACGAGCAGTACTTC
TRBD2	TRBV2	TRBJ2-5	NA	CASSSTTSGQETQYF	TGTGCCAGCAGTTCAACAACTAGCGGACAAGAGACCCAGTACTTC
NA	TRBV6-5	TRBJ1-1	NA	CASSRDSKEAFF	TGTGCCAGCAGTCGAGACAGTAAGGAAGCTTTCTTT
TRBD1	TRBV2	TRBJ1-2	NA	CASSARQGNYGYTF	TGTGCCAGCAGTGCTCGACAGGGTAACTATGGCTACACCTTC
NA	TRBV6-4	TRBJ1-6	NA	CASIPQMISPLHF	TGTGCCAGCATCCCGCAGATGATTTCACCCCTCCACTTT
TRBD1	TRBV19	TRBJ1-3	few	CASSSQTGAGNTIYF	TGTGCCAGTAGTAGCCAGACAGGGGCTGGAAACACCATATATTTT
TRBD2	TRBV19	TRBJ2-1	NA	CASSIVHPGTRANEQFF	TGTGCCAGTAGTATAGTTCATCCCGGGACTAGAGCCAATGAGCAGTTCTTC
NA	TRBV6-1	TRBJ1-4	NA	CASLGEGNEKLFF	TGTGCCTCCTTAGGGGAAGGTAATGAAAAACTGTTTTTT
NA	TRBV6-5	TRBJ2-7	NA	CASSYSDREYEQYF	TGTGCCAGCAGTTACTCAGACAGAGAGTACGAGCAGTACTTC
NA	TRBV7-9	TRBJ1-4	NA	CASSLVASGDGLFF	TGTGCCAGCAGCTTAGTTGCCTCGGGGGACGGACTGTTTTTT
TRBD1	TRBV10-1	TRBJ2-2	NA	CASSRDRVGELFF	TGCGCCAGCAGTAGGGACAGGGTAGGGGAGCTGTTTTTT
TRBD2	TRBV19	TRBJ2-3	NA	CASSPIRAGGRTDTQYF	TGTGCCAGTAGTCCTATCCGGGCGGGGGGGCGTACAGATACGCAGTATTTT
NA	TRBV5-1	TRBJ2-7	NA	CASSPGGFYEQYF	TGCGCCAGCTCCCCTGGGGGGTTCTACGAGCAGTACTTC
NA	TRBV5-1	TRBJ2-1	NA	CASSLGQDYNEQFF	TGCGCCAGCAGCTTGGGGCAGGACTACAATGAGCAGTTCTTC
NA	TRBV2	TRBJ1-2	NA	CASSGGPGREDGYTF	TGTGCCAGCAGTGGGGGTCCTGGTAGGGAGGATGGCTACACCTTC
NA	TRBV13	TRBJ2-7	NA	CASSHRTGLAEVGTYEQYF	TGTGCCAGCAGCCACCGAACAGGGTTGGCCGAGGTGGGAACATACGAGCAGTACTTC
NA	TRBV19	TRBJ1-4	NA	CASRRPGGANEKLFF	TGTGCCAGTAGGCGGCCTGGGGGCGCTAATGAAAAACTGTTTTTT
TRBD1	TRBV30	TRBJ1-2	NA	CAWGRDRSYTF	TGTGCCTGGGGCCGGGACAGAAGCTACACCTTC
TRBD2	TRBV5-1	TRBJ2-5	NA	CASSEAGKETQYF	TGCGCCAGCAGCGAAGCGGGGAAAGAGACCCAGTACTTC
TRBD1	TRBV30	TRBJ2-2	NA	CAKEQGSTGELFF	TGTGCCAAAGAACAGGGGAGCACCGGGGAGCTGTTTTTT
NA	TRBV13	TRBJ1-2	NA	CASNLGAPGYTF	TGTGCCAGCAACTTGGGGGCCCCAGGCTACACCTTC
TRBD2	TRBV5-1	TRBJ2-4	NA	CASSPSAGGNIQYF	TGCGCCAGCAGCCCTTCTGCGGGGGGGAACATTCAGTACTTC
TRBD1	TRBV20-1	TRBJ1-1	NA	CKGQGIAEAFF	TGCAAGGGACAGGGGATCGCTGAAGCTTTCTTT
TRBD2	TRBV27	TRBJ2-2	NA	CASSPRGGETSGKNTGELFF	TGTGCCAGCAGCCCTCGTGGGGGGGAGACTAGCGGGAAGAACACCGGGGAGCTGTTTTTT
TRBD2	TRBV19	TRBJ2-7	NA	CASSIISGGIYEQYF	TGTGCCAGTAGTATAATTAGCGGGGGGATTTACGAGCAGTACTTC
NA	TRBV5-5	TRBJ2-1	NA	CASSLSGNNEQFF	TGTGCCAGCAGCTTGTCCGGTAACAATGAGCAGTTCTTC
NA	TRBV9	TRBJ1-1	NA	CASSSRGNTEAFF	TGTGCCAGCAGCTCCCGGGGGAACACTGAAGCTTTCTTT
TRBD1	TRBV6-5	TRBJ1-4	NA	CASRDDRGGGEKLFF	TGTGCCAGCAGAGACGACAGGGGAGGTGGTGAAAAACTGTTTTTT
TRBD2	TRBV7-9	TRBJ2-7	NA	CASSEAGGAYEQYF	TGTGCCAGCAGCGAAGCGGGGGGGGCCTACGAGCAGTACTTC
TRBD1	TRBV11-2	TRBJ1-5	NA	CASSLGDRAGQPQHF	TGTGCCAGCAGCTTAGGGGACAGGGCAGGCCAGCCCCAGCATTTT
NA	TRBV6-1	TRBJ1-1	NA	CASSETRDFQTAFF	TGTGCCAGCAGTGAAACTCGGGATTTCCAAACGGCTTTCTTT
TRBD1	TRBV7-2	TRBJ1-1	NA	CASSPGQRNTEAFF	TGTGCCAGCAGCCCGGGACAGCGGAACACTGAAGCTTTCTTT
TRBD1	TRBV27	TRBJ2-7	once	CASSLGTGKQYEQYF	TGTGCCAGCAGTTTAGGGACAGGGAAGCAATACGAGCAGTACTTC
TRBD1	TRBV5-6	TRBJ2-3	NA	CASSQGGTDTQYF	TGTGCCAGCAGCCAGGGGGGCACAGATACGCAGTATTTT
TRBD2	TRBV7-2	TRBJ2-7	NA	CASRPGLAGGAIYEQYF	TGTGCCAGCAGGCCCGGACTAGCGGGGGGGGCCATCTACGAGCAGTACTTC
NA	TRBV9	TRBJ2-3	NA	CASSVGVDTQYF	TGTGCCAGCAGCGTAGGAGTTGATACGCAGTATTTT
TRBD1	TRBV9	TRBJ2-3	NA	CASSLMTGSTDTQYF	TGTGCCAGCAGCCTAATGACAGGGAGCACAGATACGCAGTATTTT
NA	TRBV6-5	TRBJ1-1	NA	CASSYSTGEAFF	TGTGCCAGCAGTTACTCAACGGGTGAAGCTTTCTTT
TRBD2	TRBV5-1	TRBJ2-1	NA	CASSLELAGGNEQFF	TGCGCCAGCAGCTTGGAACTAGCGGGAGGGAATGAGCAGTTCTTC
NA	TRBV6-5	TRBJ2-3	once	CASSYFGGTGDTQYF	TGTGCCAGCAGTTATTTCGGCGGCACAGGAGATACGCAGTATTTT
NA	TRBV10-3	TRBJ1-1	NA	CAISGAPNTEAFF	TGTGCCATCAGTGGCGCGCCGAACACTGAAGCTTTCTTT
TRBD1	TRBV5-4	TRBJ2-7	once	CASSWDSHYEQYF	TGTGCCAGCAGCTGGGACAGCCACTACGAGCAGTACTTC
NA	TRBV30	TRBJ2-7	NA	CAWMGGAGEQYF	TGTGCCTGGATGGGGGGGGCTGGAGAGCAGTACTTC